This T cell receptor beta chain derives from a study of blood T cell repertoires in COVID-19 (dated by TCRdb to the early 2020s). Regarding the research as a whole: Samples covering the acute and convalescent phases of COVID-19 were provided by collaborators in the United States, Italy and Spain. The material from the prospective study consisted of cDNA or gDNA derived from T cells, B-cell-depleted T cells, or PBMCs. The dataset comprised deeply sampled blood TCRbeta repertoires from subjects exposed to, actively infected with, or recovered from COVID-19. The repertoires were made available in a free public database intended to serve as a resource for research on the immune response to SARS-CoV-2. The samples were drawn from two sources: the first 160 participants of the ongoing ImmuneRACE study, and approximately 1,300 subjects contributed by 6 global collaborators. Sample metadata almost always included a de-identified subject ID, COVID-19 status, age in years and sex. Where HLA class I and class II types were available, the types were taken from metadata supplied by the sample provider, not from assay-based typing. The paper as a whole reports these results and caveats: The quantity of clinical and demographic metadata differed by source and by participant and was supplied without curation.

Collaborating institutions collected whole blood in K2EDTA tubes following their own protocols. For TCRbeta analysis, collaborators shipped samples in one of three forms: frozen whole blood, isolated PBMCs, or DNA extracted from either of those sample types. The immunoSEQ Assay, a bias-controlled multiplex PCR, was used to amplify TCRbeta CDR3 regions from genomic DNA. Under the source paper's analysis protocol: The number of nucleated cells in each sample was estimated by amplification of reference gene primers within the assay. To quantify the absolute abundance of each unique TCRbeta CDR3 rearrangement, sequence reads were collapsed and filtered. For each sample, productive Simpson clonality was calculated by taking the square root of Simpson's diversity index across productive rearrangements. TCRdb took over this immuneACCESS table, retaining in-frame rearrangements with V and J assigned. Such tables are incomplete; in checked studies, under half of the missing clones stem from an unresolved V gene, and the remainder is unexplained. V, J and clone size derive from that table, while D and trimming were established from the DNA sequence. In all, the sample holds roughly 53,000 clones, and roughly 90% of those were seen once. About 3.4% of the sample rests with the top ten.

The CDR1 and CDR2 encoded by the germline V gene (reference sequence) are LNHNV and YYDKDF. V is reduced by 0 bases and J by 2 bases, leaving a spacing of 10 bases between them. Including the terminal cysteine and phenylalanine, the CDR3 comprises 15 residues. The retained sequence is limited to the CDR3, 45 bases, with the frame set at the first base. As for this clone: What this receptor recognizes is not known. No clone much larger than this one lies a single base away; base qualities are absent.

Sequencing was carried out using peripheral blood. The chain employs TRBV15 and TRBJ2-5; the D gene cannot be named for sure. The clonotype was recovered from a human donor in a cohort sampled during active COVID-19. The CDR3 amino acid sequence is: CATSREGRKQETQYF. The DNA sequence reads TGTGCCACCAGCAGAGAGGGCAGGAAGCAAGAGACCCAGTACTTC.